The rows below give T cell receptor beta chains drawn from one sample of a study of T cells in Graves' hyperthyroidism and ophthalmopathy. One entry per CDR3 protein, called by TCRdb with MiXCR from the multiplex PCR reads. The sample has 550,000 to 850,000 distinct CDR3 sequences; approximately 19% are singletons. The specimen was blood. The receptors stem from a woman aged 50 to 65 with Graves' hyperthyroidism that later progressed to Graves' ophthalmopathy. The CDR3 runs from the conserved cysteine through the conserved F or W.

CDR3 length: 14; J gene: TRBJ1-6; V gene: TRBV3-1; CDR3 protein: CASSGSPGASPLHF
CDR3 length: 15; J gene: TRBJ2-1; V gene: TRBV5-1; CDR3 protein: CASSWPGLANNEQFF
CDR3 length: 16; J gene: TRBJ2-1; V gene: TRBV11-2; CDR3 protein: CASSLTGGAHYNEQFF
CDR3 length: 14; J gene: TRBJ1-6; V gene: TRBV6-5; CDR3 protein: CASSYTGVNSPLHF
CDR3 length: 13; J gene: TRBJ2-7; V gene: TRBV27; CDR3 protein: CASSSTGRYEQYF
CDR3 length: 16; J gene: TRBJ2-1; V gene: TRBV3-1; CDR3 protein: CASSPLDRTGRDEQFF
CDR3 length: 14; J gene: TRBJ2-4; V gene: TRBV7-2; CDR3 protein: CASSPSPRVVIQYF
CDR3 length: 11; J gene: TRBJ2-1; V gene: TRBV2; CDR3 protein: CASRPGVEQFF
CDR3 length: 18; J gene: TRBJ2-1; V gene: TRBV19; CDR3 protein: CASSRGLKRGSIYNEQFF
CDR3 length: 15; J gene: TRBJ1-6; V gene: TRBV5-5; CDR3 protein: CASSSSGTLSSPLHF
CDR3 length: 15; J gene: TRBJ1-1; V gene: TRBV7-9; CDR3 protein: CASSFAYRANTEAFF
CDR3 length: 18; J gene: TRBJ1-2; V gene: TRBV13; CDR3 protein: CASRSPADRTGENYGYTF
CDR3 length: 15; J gene: TRBJ1-2; V gene: TRBV5-1; CDR3 protein: CASSQSGQGMYGYTF
CDR3 length: 14; J gene: TRBJ1-4; V gene: TRBV29-1; CDR3 protein: CSVATRSRGGKLFF
CDR3 length: 14; J gene: TRBJ2-7; V gene: TRBV2; CDR3 protein: CASMPQPGSYEQYF
CDR3 length: 16; J gene: TRBJ1-2; V gene: TRBV27; CDR3 protein: CASKAGRFLANYGYTF
CDR3 length: 17; J gene: TRBJ2-2; V gene: TRBV24-1; CDR3 protein: CATSDGEQGWNTGELFF
CDR3 length: 11; J gene: TRBJ1-1; V gene: TRBV6-2/TRBV6-3; CDR3 protein: CASGQGPEAFF
CDR3 length: 15; J gene: TRBJ1-2; V gene: TRBV6-9; CDR3 protein: CASSNRRAGGYGYTF
CDR3 length: 15; J gene: TRBJ2-3; V gene: TRBV28; CDR3 protein: CATPLSESSTDTQYF
CDR3 length: 14; J gene: TRBJ1-1; V gene: TRBV12-5; CDR3 protein: CASGLVRGGTEAFF
CDR3 length: 15; J gene: TRBJ1-2; V gene: TRBV5-1; CDR3 protein: CASSGPSGTGGGYTF
CDR3 length: 12; J gene: TRBJ2-7; V gene: TRBV11-2; CDR3 protein: CASIWGVGEQYF
CDR3 length: 12; J gene: TRBJ1-1; V gene: TRBV10-2; CDR3 protein: CASSVRAIEAFF
CDR3 length: 15; J gene: TRBJ2-4; V gene: TRBV20-1; CDR3 protein: CSANDAGLAKNIQYF
CDR3 length: 16; J gene: TRBJ2-2; V gene: TRBV6-7; CDR3 protein: CASRGTPGANTGELFF
CDR3 length: 15; J gene: TRBJ2-5; V gene: TRBV4-1; CDR3 protein: CASSPLAGVKETQYF
CDR3 length: 14; J gene: TRBJ2-3; V gene: TRBV9; CDR3 protein: CASSVDPSTDTQYF
CDR3 length: 15; J gene: TRBJ1-2; V gene: TRBV7-2; CDR3 protein: CASTPLAESNYGYTF
CDR3 length: 15; J gene: TRBJ1-4; V gene: TRBV6-1; CDR3 protein: CASRAQGATNEKLFF
CDR3 length: 14; J gene: TRBJ1-4; V gene: TRBV2; CDR3 protein: CASSEERVDEKLFF
CDR3 length: 15; J gene: TRBJ1-1; V gene: TRBV9; CDR3 protein: CASSVGPTGNTEAFF
CDR3 length: 14; J gene: TRBJ2-5; V gene: TRBV2; CDR3 protein: CASSQRQGEETQYF
CDR3 length: 15; J gene: TRBJ1-2; V gene: TRBV9; CDR3 protein: CASSVDVGNHYGYTF
CDR3 length: 17; J gene: TRBJ1-5; V gene: TRBV6-2/TRBV6-3; CDR3 protein: CASSYGTDVYSNQPQHF
CDR3 length: 14; J gene: TRBJ1-4; V gene: TRBV4-1; CDR3 protein: CASSPSVVAEKLFF
CDR3 length: 15; J gene: TRBJ2-3; V gene: TRBV7-2; CDR3 protein: CASSFLAGGPSAQYF
CDR3 length: 14; J gene: TRBJ1-5; V gene: TRBV6-1; CDR3 protein: CAGSEVPGTQPQHF
CDR3 length: 12; J gene: TRBJ1-1; V gene: TRBV2; CDR3 protein: CASMRQGESVFF
CDR3 length: 14; J gene: TRBJ1-5; V gene: TRBV5-1; CDR3 protein: CASRAQGSNQPQHF
CDR3 length: 15; J gene: TRBJ2-1; V gene: TRBV7-3; CDR3 protein: CASSLGAGSYSEQFF
CDR3 length: 15; J gene: TRBJ2-3; V gene: TRBV6-1; CDR3 protein: CASRAQQGSTDTQYF
CDR3 length: 16; J gene: TRBJ1-1; V gene: TRBV7-9; CDR3 protein: CASSLHPGQGGPEAFF
CDR3 length: 16; J gene: TRBJ1-2; V gene: TRBV20-1; CDR3 protein: CSARVSSQGINYGYTF
CDR3 length: 18; J gene: TRBJ1-4; V gene: TRBV19; CDR3 protein: CASSYPVEGGGSNEKLFF
CDR3 length: 12; J gene: TRBJ1-1; V gene: TRBV5-1; CDR3 protein: CASGQADTEAFF
CDR3 length: 13; J gene: TRBJ1-4; V gene: TRBV12-3/TRBV12-4; CDR3 protein: CASSLNGKEKLFF
CDR3 length: 15; J gene: TRBJ1-5; V gene: TRBV2; CDR3 protein: CASSVNRASNQPQHF
CDR3 length: 14; J gene: TRBJ2-4; V gene: TRBV20-1; CDR3 protein: CSAREWLAKNIQYF
CDR3 length: 13; J gene: TRBJ1-1; V gene: TRBV5-1; CDR3 protein: CASRRTGFGEAFF
CDR3 length: 12; J gene: TRBJ1-1; V gene: TRBV29-1; CDR3 protein: CSDIGSGAEAFF
CDR3 length: 13; J gene: TRBJ1-1; V gene: TRBV19; CDR3 protein: CASSIQGGTEAFF
CDR3 length: 14; J gene: TRBJ2-7; V gene: TRBV15; CDR3 protein: CATSRDGVSYEQYF
CDR3 length: 13; J gene: TRBJ1-4; V gene: TRBV7-6; CDR3 protein: CASGPGHPLKLFF
CDR3 length: 15; J gene: TRBJ1-5; V gene: TRBV27; CDR3 protein: CASSLSWGGGQPQHF
CDR3 length: 14; J gene: TRBJ1-5; V gene: TRBV2; CDR3 protein: CASSGTGRWEPQHF
CDR3 length: 12; J gene: TRBJ2-7; V gene: TRBV29-1; CDR3 protein: CSVAGGGYEQYF
CDR3 length: 13; J gene: TRBJ2-1; V gene: TRBV3-1; CDR3 protein: CASSQPEGLGQFF
CDR3 length: 14; J gene: TRBJ2-2; V gene: TRBV11-2; CDR3 protein: CASSLIGGNGELFF
CDR3 length: 14; J gene: TRBJ2-2; V gene: TRBV10-3; CDR3 protein: CAISESTGTGELFF